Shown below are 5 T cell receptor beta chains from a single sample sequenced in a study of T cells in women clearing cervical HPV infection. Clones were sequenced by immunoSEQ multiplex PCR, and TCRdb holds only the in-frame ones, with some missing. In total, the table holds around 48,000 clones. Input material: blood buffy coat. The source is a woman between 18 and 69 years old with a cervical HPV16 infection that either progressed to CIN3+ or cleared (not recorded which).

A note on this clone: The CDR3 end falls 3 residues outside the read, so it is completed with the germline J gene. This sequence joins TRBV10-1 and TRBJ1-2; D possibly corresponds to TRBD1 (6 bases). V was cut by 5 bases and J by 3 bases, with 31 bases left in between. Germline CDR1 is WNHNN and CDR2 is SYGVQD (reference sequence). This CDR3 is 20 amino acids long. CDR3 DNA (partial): TGCGCCAGCAGTCTAGCGTACCCGTCGGGGGGCGCCGGGAACTACTATGGC. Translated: CASSLAYPSGGAGNYYG. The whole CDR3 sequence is CASSLAYPSGGAGNYYGYTF.

CDR3 bases read: TGTGCCAGCAGAGGCAAAGCGAATTCACCC. The encoded protein is CASRGKANSP. The whole CDR3 region reads CASRGKANSPLHF. The chain couples TRBV7-8 to TRBJ1-6, with D unresolved. The observed sequence ends 3 residues before the CDR3 terminus, with the missing tail filled in from the germline J gene. Per the germline V gene, CDR1 is SGHVS and CDR2 is FQNEAQ. CDR3 size: 13 residues. The V and J ends lost 6 bases and 7 bases respectively, with 10 bases between them.

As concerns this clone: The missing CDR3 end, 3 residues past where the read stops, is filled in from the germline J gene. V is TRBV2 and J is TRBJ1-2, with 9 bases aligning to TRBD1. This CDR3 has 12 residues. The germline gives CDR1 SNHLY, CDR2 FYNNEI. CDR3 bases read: TGTGCCAGCTCGGGACAGGGACAGGGC. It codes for CASSGQGQG. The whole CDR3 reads CASSGQGQGYTF.

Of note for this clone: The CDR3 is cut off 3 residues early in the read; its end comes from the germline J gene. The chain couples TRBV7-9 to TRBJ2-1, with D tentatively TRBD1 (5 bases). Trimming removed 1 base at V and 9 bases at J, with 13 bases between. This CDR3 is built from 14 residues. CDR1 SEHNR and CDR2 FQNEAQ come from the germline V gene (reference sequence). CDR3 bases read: TGTGCCAGCAGCTTAGAGGTAGGGGCAGCTGAG. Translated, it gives CASSLEVGAAE. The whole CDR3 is CASSLEVGAAEQFF.

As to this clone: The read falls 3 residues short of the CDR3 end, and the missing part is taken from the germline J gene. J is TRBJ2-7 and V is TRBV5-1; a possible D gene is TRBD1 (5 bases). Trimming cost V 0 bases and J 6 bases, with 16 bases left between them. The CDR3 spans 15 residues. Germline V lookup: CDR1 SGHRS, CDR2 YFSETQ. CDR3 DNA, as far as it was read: TGCGCCAGCAGCTTGGGTCAGGGATTCATTGGCGAG. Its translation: CASSLGQGFIGE. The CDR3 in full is CASSLGQGFIGEQYF.